This entry lists 5 T cell receptor beta chains sequenced from one sample in a study of shared clonotypes between healthy human individuals. Only in-frame clones appear in the TCRdb table, and some are missing; sequencing was by immunoSEQ multiplex PCR. Of about a million clones in the sample, around 76% are singletons; the top ten hold about 1.5%. The sample taken for sequencing was memory CD4+ T cells sorted from blood. As to subset: CD45RA-negative fraction. The receptors stem from a man aged 18-30 years in good health.

The genes are TRBV2 and TRBJ1-3; no firm D call. V lost 4 bases, J lost 3 bases, and 10 bases lay in between. The CDR3 covers 14 residues. The germline CDR1 and CDR2 sequences are SNHLY and FYNNEI. The CDR3 DNA is TGTGCCAGCAGTGGAGATCGGGGTGGAAACACCATATATTTT. This encodes CASSGDRGGNTIYF.

V usage is TRBV28 and J usage is TRBJ1-5; a possible D gene is TRBD1 (6 bases). The V and J ends lost 5 bases and 11 bases respectively, with 10 bases between them. The germline CDR1 and CDR2 sequences are MDHEN and SYDVKM. The CDR3 consists of 11 residues. CDR3 nucleotide sequence: TGTGCCAGCAGTCTTACAGGGTCCCAGCATTTT. Translated: CASSLTGSQHF.

This clone showed up just once. V usage is TRBV7-2 and J usage is TRBJ1-1; TRBD1 might be the D (6 bases). This CDR3 spans 16 amino acids. From germline, CDR1 is SGHTA and CDR2 FQGNSA. V shed 5 bases and J shed 3 bases, with 19 bases lying between them. The CDR3 sequence is CASSRPTGLSYTEAFF. The CDR3 DNA sequence: TGTGCCAGCAGCCGACCTACAGGGCTCTCCTACACTGAAGCTTTCTTT.

This rearrangement joins TRBV18 to TRBJ2-3; D possibly corresponds to TRBD1 (5 bases). Germline CDR1 and CDR2: KGHSH and LQKENI. V was trimmed by 4 bases and J by 6 bases, leaving 11 bases between them. The CDR3 sequence is 13 residues long. CDR3 sequence (DNA): TGTGCCAGCTCACTAAATAAGGGGGATACGCAGTATTTT. The encoded protein is CASSLNKGDTQYF.

The chain combines TRBV11-3 with TRBJ2-3; possible D gene TRBD1, 5 bases. V lost 3 bases, J lost 6 bases, and 10 bases lay in between. This CDR3 has 13 residues. Germline V gives CDR1 SGHNT, CDR2 YENEEA. CDR3 nucleotides: TGTGCCAGCAGCTTTAGGCAGGGCGATACGCAGTATTTT. It encodes CASSFRQGDTQYF.